Following are 16 T cell receptor beta chains from one sample sequenced in a study of blood T cell dynamics during melanoma immunotherapy. Sequencing was performed with immunoSEQ multiplex PCR; in TCRdb, only in-frame clones are kept and a portion is missing. The sample holds around 20,000 clones, about nine tenths seen once. Time point of the sample: pre-treatment baseline. The source was blood, collected from a patient treated with checkpoint blockade. The receptors were sampled from a human donor with melanoma.

The chain has TRBV6-6 and TRBJ2-5, with D possibly called TRBD1 or TRBD2 (5 bases each). The CDR3 totals 15 residues. Per germline, CDR1 MNHNY and CDR2 SVGAGI (reference sequence). The V and J ends lost 7 bases and 1 base respectively, with 16 bases between them. For the CDR3, the DNA is TGTGCCAGCACCGGAAAGGGGAGCGGCCAAGAGACCCAGTACTTC. Amino acids: CASTGKGSGQETQYF.

The chain has TRBV25-1 and TRBJ1-2; tentatively, D is TRBD1 (6 bases). V lost 8 bases to trimming and J lost 7 bases, with 17 bases between them. This CDR3 has 13 residues. CDR1 MGHDK and CDR2 SYGVNS come from the germline V gene. The CDR3: CASALGGATGYTF. DNA for the CDR3: TGTGCCAGCGCCCTCGGGGGGGCTACTGGCTACACCTTC.

The chain links TRBV30 to TRBJ2-3, with 11 bases identical to TRBD2. After removal of 2 bases from V and 5 bases from J, the junction contained 6 bases not matched to a gene. This CDR3 is built from 15 residues. The germline CDR1 and CDR2 sequences are GTSNPN and SVGIG (reference sequence). For the CDR3, the DNA is TGTGCCTGGAGTCTGATAGCGGGAGGGAAAGATACGCAGTATTTT. Residues: CAWSLIAGGKDTQYF.

This rearrangement joins TRBV5-1 to TRBJ1-4; D gene unclear. CDR3 length: 14 residues. Germline CDR1 and CDR2: SGHRS and YFSETQ. V lost 1 base and J lost 4, with 8 bases in between. The CDR3 DNA reads TGCGCCAGCAGCTTGACAGCAAGTAATGAAAAACTGTTTTTT. Its protein product is CASSLTASNEKLFF.

J is TRBJ1-6 and V is TRBV18; D not certain. This CDR3 spans 14 amino acids. Germline CDR1 and CDR2: KGHSH and LQKENI. V dropped 2 bases and J dropped 5 bases, with 7 bases sitting between them. CDR3: CASSPKTHNSPLHF. CDR3 coding DNA: TGTGCCAGCTCACCAAAAACTCATAATTCACCCCTCCACTTT. The entire variable domain, with the rest obtained from reference TRBV18 and TRBJ1-6, is as follows: NAGVMQNPRHLVRRRGQEARLRCSPMKGHSHVYWYRQLPEEGLKFMVYLQKENIIDESGMPKERFSAEFPKEGPSILRIQQVVRGDSAAYFCASSPKTHNSPLHFGNGTRLTVT.

This chain links TRBV29-1 with TRBJ2-5, with TRBD2 matching 7 bases. There are 15 residues in the CDR3. Germline CDR1 is SQVTM and CDR2 is ANQGSEA. J was trimmed by 9 bases and V by 4 bases; bases with no gene match: 17. Here the CDR3 reads CSVVEAGTTLGSQYF. The CDR3 DNA is TGCAGCGTTGTCGAGGCAGGGACTACGTTGGGGTCCCAGTACTTC.

The rearrangement joins TRBV14 to TRBJ2-7; D is unresolved. The germline CDR1 and CDR2 sequences are SGHDN and FVKESK. Trimming cost V 4 bases and J 6 bases, with 10 bases left between them. The CDR3 loop spans 12 amino acids. CDR3 in amino acids: CASSRNGPEQYF. CDR3 in DNA: TGTGCCAGCAGCCGAAACGGTCCCGAGCAGTACTTC.

The chain combines TRBV30 with TRBJ2-3, with TRBD2 matching over 9 bases. V shed 2 bases, J shed 3 bases, and the junction held 9 bases outside the gene matches. Germline loops: CDR1 GTSNPN, CDR2 SVGIG (reference sequence). This CDR3 comprises 16 residues. CDR3 sequence: CAWSRLAGGRTDTQYF. CDR3 DNA sequence: TGTGCCTGGAGTAGGTTGGCGGGAGGGAGGACAGATACGCAGTATTTT.

This sequence joins TRBV27 and TRBJ1-5; 11 bases align to TRBD1. This CDR3 is 17 amino acids long. Germline V gene sequence: CDR1 MNHEY, CDR2 SMNVEV (reference sequence). After removal of 0 bases from V and 2 bases from J, the junction contained 3 bases not matched to a gene. The CDR3 DNA reads TGTGCCAGCAGTTTATCGGACAGGGGGCGGGGCAATCAGCCCCAGCATTTT. Its translation is CASSLSDRGRGNQPQHF.

This clone has only a few counts. This sequence joins TRBV5-1 and TRBJ1-5, with TRBD1 matching over 10 bases. The germline CDR1 and CDR2 sequences are SGHRS and YFSETQ. After removal of 3 bases from V and 7 bases from J, the junction contained 7 bases not matched to a gene. The CDR3 totals 15 residues. CDR3 DNA: TGCGCCAGCAGCTACGACAGGGGGCCGGGACAGCCCCAGCATTTT. It encodes CASSYDRGPGQPQHF.

This clone was counted once. The chain recombines TRBV19 with TRBJ1-2, with TRBD1 identical over 7 bases. Per germline, CDR1 LNHDA and CDR2 SQIVND (reference sequence). This CDR3 contains 12 residues. The V segment lost 2 bases and the J segment 13 bases; nucleotides outside the gene matches: 7. The CDR3 coding sequence is TGTGCCAGTAGTATATCGGGACAGAGACTCACCTTC. This sequence encodes CASSISGQRLTF. The entire variable domain, with the rest obtained from reference TRBV19 and TRBJ1-2, is as follows: DGGITQSPKYLFRKEGQNVTLSCEQNLNHDAMYWYRQDPGQGLRLIYYSQIVNDFQKGDIAEGYSVSREKKESFPLTVTSAQKNPTAFYLCASSISGQRLTFGSGTRLTVV.

The chain combines TRBV19 with TRBJ2-4, with TRBD2 as a possible D gene (7 bases). V was trimmed by 6 bases and J by 5 bases, leaving 11 bases between them. The CDR3 consists of 13 residues. Germline-derived CDR1 and CDR2 are LNHDA and SQIVND (reference sequence). CDR3 sequence reads: CASREGGENIQYF. CDR3 bases: TGTGCCAGTAGAGAGGGGGGGGAAAACATTCAGTACTTC. The complete variable domain, with remaining parts taken from reference TRBV19 and TRBJ2-4, reads DGGITQSPKYLFRKEGQNVTLSCEQNLNHDAMYWYRQDPGQGLRLIYYSQIVNDFQKGDIAEGYSVSREKKESFPLTVTSAQKNPTAFYLCASREGGENIQYFGAGTRLSVL.

This clone was counted only a few times. At the DNA level, this CDR3 is encoded by other sequences in the same sample as well. The V call is TRBV5-1, the J call TRBJ1-5; D is unclear. CDR1 and CDR2 from the germline V gene are SGHRS and YFSETQ. The ends were cut back, 0 bases at V and 5 bases at J, with 9 bases in the middle. This CDR3 has 14 amino acids. The CDR3 nucleotides read TGCGCCAGCAGCTTGGGTGGTCTGGATCAGCCCCAGCATTTT. This translates into CASSLGGLDQPQHF.

The CDR3 sequence is CSATGLSEQFF. CDR3 nucleotide sequence: TGCAGCGCCACAGGGCTTAGTGAGCAGTTCTTC. The chain carries TRBV29-1 and TRBJ2-1; D possibly corresponds to TRBD1 (6 bases). Germline CDR1 SQVTM, CDR2 ANQGSEA. V was trimmed by 7 bases and J by 9 bases, leaving 13 bases between them. The CDR3 is 11 residues long.

The chain recombines TRBV2 with TRBJ2-2; no reliable D call. Germline V gene data show CDR1 as SNHLY and CDR2 as FYNNEI. CDR3 length equals 13 residues. V dropped 4 bases and J dropped 2 bases, with 5 bases sitting between them. The CDR3 is CASSGRNTGELFF. The CDR3 coding sequence is TGTGCCAGCAGTGGGCGAAACACCGGGGAGCTGTTTTTT.

The rearrangement links TRBV19 to TRBJ2-2, with D uncertain. With 0 bases removed from V and 5 bases from J, the gap between germline ends came to 19 bases. This CDR3 contains 18 residues. Germline CDR1 and CDR2: LNHDA and SQIVND (reference sequence). DNA of the CDR3: TGTGCCAGTAGTATAGAGTGGGGTCCGGCGATGCGGACCGGGGAGCTGTTTTTT. Amino acids: CASSIEWGPAMRTGELFF.